A selection of T cell receptor beta chains follows, all from one sample in a study of quantifying T cell responses using KT2 cells. TCRdb fed the UMI-ligation and nested PCR reads into MiXCR, producing one record per CDR3 protein. This sample has some 41,000 distinct CDR3 sequences, with about a sixth found just once. The sample was PBMCs spiked with cells of the T cell clone KT2. Receptors were obtained from a human donor. Each CDR3 is given with its conserved first and last residue. D genes are given only for firm matches. Some rows mark clone size as missing; the rest say once, few, many or name a class of expanded clone.

v_call	cdr3_length	clone_size	j_call	d_call	cdr3_aa	cdr3_nt
TRBV2	13	NA	TRBJ1-5	NA	CASGGGYNQPQHF	TGTGCCAGTGGGGGGGGCTACAATCAGCCCCAGCATTTT
TRBV20-1	18	few	TRBJ2-1	TRBD1	CSARDLRVGTGGLDEQFF	TGCAGTGCTAGAGATCTAAGAGTCGGGACAGGGGGCCTTGATGAGCAGTTCTTC
TRBV12-3/TRBV12-4	15	few	TRBJ1-1	NA	CASSLGLGKYTEAFF	TGTGCCAGCAGTTTAGGATTGGGGAAATACACTGAAGCTTTCTTT
TRBV6-1	11	few	TRBJ2-7	NA	CASSEYYEQYF	TGTGCCAGCAGTGAATACTACGAGCAGTACTTC
TRBV9	14	NA	TRBJ2-5	NA	CASSVMGTGETQYF	TGTGCCAGCAGCGTAATGGGAACGGGTGAGACCCAGTACTTC
TRBV27	14	few	TRBJ1-6	NA	CASSLRALESPLHF	TGTGCCAGCAGTTTAAGGGCTTTGGAGTCACCCCTCCACTTT
TRBV6-6	20	few	TRBJ2-1	TRBD2	CASSMRGRTSGLGGYNEQFF	TGTGCCAGCAGTATGAGGGGCCGGACTAGCGGACTTGGGGGGTACAATGAGCAGTTCTTC
TRBV6-5	17	NA	TRBJ1-1	NA	CASSRTRSIGGRTEAFF	TGTGCCAGCAGTCGAACCCGTTCTATCGGGGGTCGGACTGAAGCTTTCTTT
TRBV20-1	17	many	TRBJ1-6	TRBD1	CSASSAGTGEFSSPLHF	TGCAGTGCTTCCAGCGCCGGGACAGGGGAATTTAGTTCACCCCTCCACTTT
TRBV19	15	NA	TRBJ2-1	NA	CASRQSGQTYNEQFF	TGTGCCAGTAGGCAAAGCGGGCAAACCTACAATGAGCAGTTCTTC
TRBV20-1	14	NA	TRBJ2-3	NA	CSAARAGSTDTQYF	TGCAGTGCTGCCCGAGCGGGTAGCACAGATACGCAGTATTTT
TRBV11-2	15	few	TRBJ1-2	NA	CASSSTEGYHYGYTF	TGTGCCAGCAGCTCGACGGAAGGGTACCACTATGGCTACACCTTC
TRBV18	10	medium-sized	TRBJ2-3	NA	CASSPDTQYF	TGTGCCAGCTCGCCAGATACGCAGTATTTT